This T cell receptor beta chain was identified during a study of spatial heterogeneity in lung cancer. This clonotype was counted ten times or more. Stated time point: blood at routine non-recurrence follow-up after resection. Extraction of whole RNA from tumor, nontumor lung or frozen PBMC preceded unsorted sequencing. TCRdb called the 5' RACE reads again in MiXCR, with one record for every CDR3 protein. The sample yields 110,000 or so distinct CDR3 sequences, 10% to 11% seen once. This TCR was sampled from a female donor with early-stage non-small cell lung cancer. The input for sequencing was PBMCs, taken at follow-up.

CDR3 protein: CASSTHRGVNEQFF. In DNA form, the CDR3 reads TGTGCCAGCAGCACACACAGGGGGGTAAATGAGCAGTTCTTC. J is TRBJ2-1 and V is TRBV4-2, with 8 bases fitting TRBD1. Germline V gene lookup returns CDR1 LGHNA and CDR2 YNFKEQ. The CDR3 runs 14 residues. The V and J ends lost 5 bases and 7 bases, in that order; junction bases with no gene match: 7.